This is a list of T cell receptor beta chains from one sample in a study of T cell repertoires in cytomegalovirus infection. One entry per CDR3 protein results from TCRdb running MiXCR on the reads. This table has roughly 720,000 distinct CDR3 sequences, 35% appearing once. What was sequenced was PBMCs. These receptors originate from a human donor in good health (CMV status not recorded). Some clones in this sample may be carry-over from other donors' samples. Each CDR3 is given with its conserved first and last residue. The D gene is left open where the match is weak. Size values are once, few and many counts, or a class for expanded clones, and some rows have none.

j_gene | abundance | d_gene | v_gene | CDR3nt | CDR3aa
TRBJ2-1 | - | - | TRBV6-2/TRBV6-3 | TGTGCCAGCAGCTACATCCTGGGCCCAGGTATAAGTTACAATGAGCAGTTCTTC | CASSYILGPGISYNEQFF
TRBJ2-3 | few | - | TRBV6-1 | TGTGCCACCCGTACTTCCCGGACAACCACAGATACGCAGTATTTT | CATRTSRTTTDTQYF
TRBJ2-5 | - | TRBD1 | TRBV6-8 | TGTGCCAGCAGTTTACAGGGGTATGGATCGGAGACCCAGTACTTC | CASSLQGYGSETQYF
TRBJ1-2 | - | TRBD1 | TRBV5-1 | TGCGCCAGCAGCGCGGGGACAGGGGGCGCAAGACTCTATGGCTACACCTTC | CASSAGTGGARLYGYTF
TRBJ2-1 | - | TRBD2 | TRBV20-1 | TGCAGTGCTGACGGCCCGGGACTAGCCTACAATGAGCAGTTCTTC | CSADGPGLAYNEQFF
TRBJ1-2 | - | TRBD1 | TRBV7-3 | TGTGCCAGCAGCCCTGGGACAGGGTCTGGCTACACCTTC | CASSPGTGSGYTF
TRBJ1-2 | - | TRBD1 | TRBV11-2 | TGTGCCAGCAGCTTACGGGGGGACAGTAGCTTC | CASSLRGDSSF
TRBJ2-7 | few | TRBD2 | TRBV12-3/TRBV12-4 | TGTGCCAGCAGTTTGAGGCTAGCGGGAGCCGAGCAGTACTTC | CASSLRLAGAEQYF
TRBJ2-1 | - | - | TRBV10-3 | TGTGCCATCAGCCCCTGGGGGGCGGATGAGCAGTTCTTC | CAISPWGADEQFF
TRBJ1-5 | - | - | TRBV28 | TGTGCCACCCTTCGGGACCCGAGCAATCATCCCCAGCATTTT | CATLRDPSNHPQHF
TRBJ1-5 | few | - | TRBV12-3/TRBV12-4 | TGTGCCAGCAGTACCGGGGTAGGGAGCAATCAGCCCCAGCATTTT | CASSTGVGSNQPQHF
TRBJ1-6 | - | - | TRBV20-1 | TGCAGTGCTAGAGATACCATAGGGACCACCTATAATTCACCCCTCCACTTT | CSARDTIGTTYNSPLHF
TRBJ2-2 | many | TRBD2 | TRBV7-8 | TGTGCCAGCAGCTTACTAGCGGGAGGGCCCGGGGAGCTGTTTTTT | CASSLLAGGPGELFF
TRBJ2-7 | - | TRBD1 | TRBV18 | TGTGCCAGCTCACCACCGGGACAGGCTGGCTACGAGCAGTACTTC | CASSPPGQAGYEQYF
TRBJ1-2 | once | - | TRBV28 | TGTGCGACCCTTTCTAACTATGGCTACACCTTC | CATLSNYGYTF
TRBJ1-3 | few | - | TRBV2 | TGTGCCAGCAGTGGGACAGCTTCTGGAAACACCATATATTTT | CASSGTASGNTIYF
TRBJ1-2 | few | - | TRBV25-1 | TGTGCCAGCAGTGAGCCAGGGAGCTATGGCTACACCTTC | CASSEPGSYGYTF
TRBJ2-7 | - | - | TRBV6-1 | TGTGCCACCACCAGGGGCACGGCCTACGAGCAGTACTTC | CATTRGTAYEQYF
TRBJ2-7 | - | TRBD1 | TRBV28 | TGTGCCAGCAGTCAGGCGGGGACAGGCCTAGGTGACGAGCAGTACTTC | CASSQAGTGLGDEQYF
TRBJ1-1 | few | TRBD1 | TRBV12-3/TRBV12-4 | TGTGCCAGCAGTTTAAGCGACAGGGGATGGGCTGAAGCTTTCTTT | CASSLSDRGWAEAFF
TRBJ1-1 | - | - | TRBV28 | TGTGCCAGCATCTCTACCCTTCGCCGGAGTCTAAACACTGAAGCTTTCTTT | CASISTLRRSLNTEAFF
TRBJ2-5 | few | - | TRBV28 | TGTGCCAGCAGTTTAAACTGGACAGGAGGGAAGACCCAGTACTTC | CASSLNWTGGKTQYF
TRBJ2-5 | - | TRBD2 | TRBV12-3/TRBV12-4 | TGTGCCAGCAGCACTTCGAGCGGGGGACACCAAGAGACCCAGTACTTC | CASSTSSGGHQETQYF
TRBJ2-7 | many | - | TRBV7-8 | TGTGCCAGCGGCATTGGGGGGAGCGCCTACGAGCAGTACTTC | CASGIGGSAYEQYF
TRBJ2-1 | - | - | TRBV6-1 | TGTGCCAGCAGTGAGCCGACGGGAGTTTGGGAGCAGTTCTTC | CASSEPTGVWEQFF
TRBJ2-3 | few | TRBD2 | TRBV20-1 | TGCAGTGCTAGAGATGTGTTAGCGGGGGGGCTGACAGATACGCAGTATTTT | CSARDVLAGGLTDTQYF
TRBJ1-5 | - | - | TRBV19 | TGTGCCAGTAGTATCGGTAGGCAGCCCCAGCATTTT | CASSIGRQPQHF
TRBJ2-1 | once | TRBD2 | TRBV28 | TGTGCCAGCAGTTTACCTGGACTAGCGGGACGCGAGGAGCAGTTCTTC | CASSLPGLAGREEQFF
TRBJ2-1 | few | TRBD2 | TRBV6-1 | TGTGCCAGCGGGGGACTAGCGGGGAATGAGCAGTTCTTC | CASGGLAGNEQFF
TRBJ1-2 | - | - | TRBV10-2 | TGCGCCAGCGTGGGGGAGGGACTGAAGTATGGCTACACCTTC | CASVGEGLKYGYTF
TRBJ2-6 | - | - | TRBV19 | TGTGCCAGTAGTGTCACACCGGGACGGTCCTCTGGGGCCAACGTCCTGACTTTC | CASSVTPGRSSGANVLTF
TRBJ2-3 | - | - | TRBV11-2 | TGTGCCAGCCAGGGGGGGTCAGGGGGCAGAGATACGCAGTATTTT | CASQGGSGGRDTQYF
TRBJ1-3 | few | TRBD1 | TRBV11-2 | TGTGCCAGCAGACCCGGGACAGGCGTCTCTGGAAACACCATATATTTT | CASRPGTGVSGNTIYF
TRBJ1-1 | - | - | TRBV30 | TGTGCCTGGAGCGGAGCCGGGACGGAGAACACTGAAGCTTTCTTT | CAWSGAGTENTEAFF
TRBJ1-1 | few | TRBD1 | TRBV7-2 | TGTGCCAGCAGCTTAGACAGGGGGCTTGGCACTGAAGCTTTCTTT | CASSLDRGLGTEAFF
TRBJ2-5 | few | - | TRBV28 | TGTGCCAGCAGTTTGCAAGGGGCCTCTCAAGAGACCCAGTACTTC | CASSLQGASQETQYF
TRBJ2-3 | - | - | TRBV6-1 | TGTGCCAGCAGTGAATATCTCCGTGGCACAGATACGCAGTATTTT | CASSEYLRGTDTQYF
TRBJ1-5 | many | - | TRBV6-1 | TGTGCCAGCAGTGAATCAGGGGGCAATCAGCCCCAGCATTTT | CASSESGGNQPQHF
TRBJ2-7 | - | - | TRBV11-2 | TGTGCCAGCAGTCCCGACTCTCTGTCCTACGAGCATTACTTC | CASSPDSLSYEHYF
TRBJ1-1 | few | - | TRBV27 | TGTGCCAGCAGTTTCCTGGGCCCTGGTGGGAACACTGAAGCTTTCTTT | CASSFLGPGGNTEAFF
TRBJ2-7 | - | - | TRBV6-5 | TGTGCCAGCAGTCACACATGGACGGATTCCTACGAGCAGTACTTC | CASSHTWTDSYEQYF
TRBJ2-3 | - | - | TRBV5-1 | TGCGCCAGCAGCTTGGTTCCCGGGGCCGCAGATACGCAGTATTTT | CASSLVPGAADTQYF
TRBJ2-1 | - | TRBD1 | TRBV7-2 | TGTGCCAGCAGCTTACGGGACAGGGTCCACAATGAGCAGTTCTTC | CASSLRDRVHNEQFF
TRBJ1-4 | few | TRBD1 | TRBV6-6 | TGTGCCAGCAGTTGGCCACCAATGAGGGGGCCGAGTGAAAAACTGTTTTTT | CASSWPPMRGPSEKLFF
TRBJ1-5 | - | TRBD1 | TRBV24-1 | TGTGCCACCAGTGAGTCGGACAGGGTCCAGCCCCAGCATTTT | CATSESDRVQPQHF
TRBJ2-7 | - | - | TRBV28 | TGTGCCAGCCAAATGGAGACAGTTTCCTACGAGCAGTACTTC | CASQMETVSYEQYF
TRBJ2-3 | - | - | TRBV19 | TGTGCCAGTAGTATCCGAACAGGGAGCACAGATACGCAGTATTTT | CASSIRTGSTDTQYF
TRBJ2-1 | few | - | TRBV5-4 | TGTGCCAGCAGCTTTAGCGTGAATGAGCAGTTCTTC | CASSFSVNEQFF
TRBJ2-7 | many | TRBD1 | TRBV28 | TGTGCCAGCAGTTCTTCCGGGACAGGTTCCTACGAGCAGTACTTC | CASSSSGTGSYEQYF
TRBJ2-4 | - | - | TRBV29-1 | TGCAGCGTTGACGTAGGCATCTCCAAAAACATTCAGTACTTC | CSVDVGISKNIQYF
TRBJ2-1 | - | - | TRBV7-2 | TGTGCCAGCAGCTTACAACGCAAGGAGCAGTTATTC | CASSLQRKEQLF
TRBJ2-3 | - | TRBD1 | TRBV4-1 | TGCGCCAGCAGCCAAGATGGACAGGGAGTGCCCGACGATACGCAGTATTTT | CASSQDGQGVPDDTQYF